Included here is one T cell receptor beta chain sequence, with context. Its antigen is still unknown. Trimming cost V 3 bases and J 3 bases, with 9 bases left between them. CDR1 is SQVTM and CDR2 is ANQGSEA in the germline V gene. The CDR3 covers 12 residues. The data belong to a study of blood T cells in healthy people across ages. General study findings and limits: Diversity estimated from one million T cells was considered an underestimate. Among T cells, TCR beta diversity per million cells dropped roughly linearly as age rose. Naive and antigen-experienced cells were not separated, limiting conclusive comparison.

Through a sample-barcoded 5' primer and a J-beta primer mix, a second PCR was run for roughly 6 to 11 cycles. TCRdb recomputed calls from the 5' RACE reads with MiXCR, one row per CDR3 protein. The data contain 800,000 to 900,000 distinct CDR3 sequences, approximately 67% of them singletons. Isolation per sample recovered at least 7 million PBMCs. Sequencing was carried out using blood. This rearrangement joins TRBV29-1 to TRBJ2-7, with D hard to call. This clonotype was obtained from a man aged 30-40 years in good health. Here the CDR3 reads CSVEETGYEQYF. CDR3 DNA sequence: TGCAGCGTTGAGGAAACCGGCTACGAGCAGTACTTC.